The 10 T cell receptor beta chains below all came from one sample that was sequenced in a study of blood T cell repertoires in COVID-19 (TCRdb year 2020). The method behind the library was the immunoSEQ multiplex PCR assay. TCRdb's version of the immuneACCESS table is confined to in-frame rearrangements and falls short of the full clone set. An unresolved V gene accounts for under half of the shortfall where checked; the remainder is of unknown origin. A total of 300,000 to 500,000 clones appear in this sample, 85% to 90% of them only once. Approximately 1% of the sample belongs to the ten largest clones. The specimen sequenced was PBMCs or T cells enriched from blood (not recorded which). The receptors here all came from a woman aged 30 to 39 with acute COVID-19.

The V gene is TRBV7-6, the J gene TRBJ2-1; 10 bases match TRBD1. CDR3 size: 14 residues. Germline V CDR1 and CDR2: SGHVS, FNYEAQ. V dropped 5 bases and J dropped 8; count of bases not matched to a gene: 6. The CDR3 sequence is CASSDRGQRDEQFF. For the CDR3, the DNA is TGTGCCAGCAGCGACAGGGGGCAGAGGGATGAGCAGTTCTTC.

The rearrangement joins TRBV7-2 to TRBJ2-1, with D hard to call. Germline loops: CDR1 SGHTA, CDR2 FQGNSA. The CDR3 sequence is 16 residues long. V was pared by 1 base and J by 0 bases, with 10 bases between. The chain's CDR3 is CASSLVPRSSYNEQFF. CDR3 DNA: TGTGCCAGCAGCTTAGTACCGAGGAGCTCCTACAATGAGCAGTTCTTC.

This chain connects TRBV7-9 to TRBJ2-7; 11 bases are a match to TRBD2. The CDR3 covers 15 residues. V dropped 5 bases and J dropped 3; count of bases not matched to a gene: 6. Germline-derived CDR1 and CDR2 are SEHNR and FQNEAQ (reference sequence). Here the CDR3 DNA reads TGTGCCAGCAGCCCGATAGCGGGGGGGAACTACGAGCAGTACTTC. Translating gives CASSPIAGGNYEQYF.

This chain joins TRBV28 and TRBJ2-2; D is perhaps TRBD2 (5 bases). The V and J ends lost 1 base and 7 bases respectively, with 10 bases between them. Germline values: CDR1 MDHEN, CDR2 SYDVKM. There are 14 residues in the CDR3. The CDR3 bases are TGTGCCAGCAGTTTATCGGCTAGCCTCGGGGAGCTGTTTTTT. This encodes CASSLSASLGELFF.

The genes are TRBV7-2 and TRBJ2-3, with 8 positions matching TRBD2. Trimming removed 2 bases from V and 1 base from J; junction bases left unmatched: 2. The germline gives CDR1 SGHTA, CDR2 FQGNSA. This CDR3 is built from 15 residues. CDR3 region: CASSLRRGGTDTQYF. The CDR3 DNA follows: TGTGCCAGCAGCTTACGGCGGGGGGGCACAGATACGCAGTATTTT.

The chain links TRBV5-4 to TRBJ1-2; TRBD1 is a possible D gene (6 bases). The ends were cut back, 6 bases at V and 8 bases at J, with 17 bases in the middle. Germline CDR1 is SGHNT and CDR2 is YYREEE (reference sequence). The length of the CDR3 is 13 residues. The DNA for the CDR3 is TGTGCCAGCACTCAAGAACAGGGCTACGGCTACACCTTC. This codes for CASTQEQGYGYTF.

This clone showed up just a few times. This chain links TRBV6-2 or TRBV6-3 with TRBJ1-1; 9 bases fit TRBD1. Germline values: CDR1 MNHEY, CDR2 SVGEGT. CDR3 length equals 14 residues. The ends lost 3 bases at V and 3 bases at J; junction bases unmatched: 2. The CDR3 DNA sequence: TGTGCCAGCAGTTATTGGGACAGGGACACTGAAGCTTTCTTT. Translating it yields CASSYWDRDTEAFF.

This chain uses TRBV7-2 with TRBJ1-5, with D possibly TRBD1 on 5 matching bases. Trimming pared 3 bases from V and 6 bases from J, leaving 15 bases between. This CDR3 is 15 amino acids long. Germline-derived CDR1 and CDR2 are SGHTA and FQGNSA. The CDR3 nucleotides read TGTGCCAGCAGCTTTTCCTTTGGGGGAGGTCAGCCCCAGCATTTT. It specifies CASSFSFGGGQPQHF. The whole variable domain, filled in from reference TRBV7-2 and TRBJ1-5, reads GAGVSQSPSNKVTEKGKDVELRCDPISGHTALYWYRQSLGQGLEFLIYFQGNSAPDKSGLPSDRFSAERTGGSVSTLTIQRTQQEDSAVYLCASSFSFGGGQPQHFGDGTRLSIL.

This chain links TRBV7-9 with TRBJ2-7; 7 positions agree with TRBD1. Germline assignment: CDR1 SEHNR and CDR2 FQNEAQ (reference sequence). The CDR3 is made up of 12 amino acids. V shed 3 bases and J 6 bases; nucleotides not matched to a gene: 2. The chain's CDR3 is CASSLDRPEQYF. The CDR3 DNA follows: TGTGCCAGCAGCTTGGACAGGCCCGAGCAGTACTTC.

The chain recombines TRBV7-9 with TRBJ1-4, with TRBD1 identical over 8 bases. CDR1 is SEHNR, CDR2 FQNEAQ, per germline (reference sequence). The CDR3 is 15 residues long. Trimming removed 5 bases from V and 7 bases from J; junction bases left unmatched: 9. The CDR3 sequence: CASSGRTGLGEKLFF. The CDR3, as DNA: TGTGCCAGCAGCGGACGGACAGGGCTAGGTGAAAAACTGTTTTTT.